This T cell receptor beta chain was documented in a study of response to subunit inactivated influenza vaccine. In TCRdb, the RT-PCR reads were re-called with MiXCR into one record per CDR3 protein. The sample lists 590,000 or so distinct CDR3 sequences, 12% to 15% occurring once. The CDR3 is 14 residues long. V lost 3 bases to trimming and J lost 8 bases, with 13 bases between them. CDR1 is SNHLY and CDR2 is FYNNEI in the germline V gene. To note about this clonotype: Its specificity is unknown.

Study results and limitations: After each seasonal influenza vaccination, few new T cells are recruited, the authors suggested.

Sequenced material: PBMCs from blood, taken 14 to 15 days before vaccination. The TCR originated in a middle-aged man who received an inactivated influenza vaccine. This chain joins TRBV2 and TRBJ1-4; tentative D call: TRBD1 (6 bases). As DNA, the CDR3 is TGTGCCAGCAGTGATGGGACACGGGAGGAAAAACTGTTTTTT. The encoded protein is CASSDGTREEKLFF. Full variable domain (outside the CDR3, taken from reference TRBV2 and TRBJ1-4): EPEVTQTPSHQVTQMGQEVILRCVPISNHLYFYWYRQILGQKVEFLVSFYNNEISEKSEIFDDQFSVERPDGSNFTLKIRSTKLEDSAMYFCASSDGTREEKLFFGSGTQLSVL.